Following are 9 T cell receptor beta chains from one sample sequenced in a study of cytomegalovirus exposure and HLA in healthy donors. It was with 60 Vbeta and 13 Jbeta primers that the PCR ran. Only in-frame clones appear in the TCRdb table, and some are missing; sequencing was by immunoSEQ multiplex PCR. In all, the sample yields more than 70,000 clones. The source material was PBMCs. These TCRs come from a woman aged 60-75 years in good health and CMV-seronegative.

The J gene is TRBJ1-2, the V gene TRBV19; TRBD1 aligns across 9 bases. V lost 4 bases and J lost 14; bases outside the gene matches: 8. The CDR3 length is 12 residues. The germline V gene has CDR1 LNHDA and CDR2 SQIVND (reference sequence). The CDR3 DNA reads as TGTGCCAGTAGTACAACAGGGGGCGCAGAGACCTTC. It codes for CASSTTGGAETF.

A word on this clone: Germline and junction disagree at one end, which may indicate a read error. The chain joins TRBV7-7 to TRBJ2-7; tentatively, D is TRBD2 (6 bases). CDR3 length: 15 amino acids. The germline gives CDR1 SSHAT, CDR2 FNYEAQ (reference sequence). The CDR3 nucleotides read TGTGCTAGCAGCTTAGGTGCGGGACTCGTAGGGCGGCAGTACTTC. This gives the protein CASSLGAGLVGRQYF. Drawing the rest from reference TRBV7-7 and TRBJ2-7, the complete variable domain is GAGVSQSPRYKVTKRGQDVTLRCDPISSHATLYWYQQALGQGPEFLTYFNYEAQPDKSGLPSDRFSAERPEGSISTLTIQRTEQRDSAMYRCASSLGAGLVGRQYFGPGTRLTVT.

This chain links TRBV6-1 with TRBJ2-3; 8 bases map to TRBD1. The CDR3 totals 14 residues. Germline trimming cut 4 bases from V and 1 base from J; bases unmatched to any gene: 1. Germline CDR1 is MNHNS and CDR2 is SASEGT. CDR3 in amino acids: CASSATGGTDTQYF. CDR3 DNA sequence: TGTGCCAGCAGTGCGACAGGGGGCACAGATACGCAGTATTTT.

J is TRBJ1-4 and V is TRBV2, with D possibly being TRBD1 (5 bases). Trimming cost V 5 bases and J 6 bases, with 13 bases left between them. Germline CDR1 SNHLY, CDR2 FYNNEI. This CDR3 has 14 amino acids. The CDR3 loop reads CASSRGPSYEKLFF. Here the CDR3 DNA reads TGTGCCAGCAGTAGGGGCCCGAGCTATGAAAAACTGTTTTTT.

This chain's CDR3 is CASRRGLADNEQFF. The CDR3 DNA reads TGTGCCAGCAGGAGAGGACTAGCGGACAATGAGCAGTTCTTC. The rearrangement joins TRBV6-6 to TRBJ2-1; 10 positions match TRBD2. Germline assignment: CDR1 MNHNY and CDR2 SVGAGI (reference sequence). Germline trimming cut 6 bases from V and 5 bases from J; bases unmatched to any gene: 4. There are 14 residues in the CDR3.

The chain's CDR3 is CASSSQGLGQETQYF. CDR3 sequence (DNA): TGTGCCAGCAGTTCCCAGGGACTAGGACAAGAGACCCAGTACTTC. The J gene is TRBJ2-5, the V gene TRBV6-5; 8 bases align to TRBD2. The CDR3 is 15 residues long. Per the germline V gene, CDR1 is MNHEY and CDR2 is SVGAGI. The V segment lost 4 bases and the J segment 2 bases; nucleotides outside the gene matches: 6.

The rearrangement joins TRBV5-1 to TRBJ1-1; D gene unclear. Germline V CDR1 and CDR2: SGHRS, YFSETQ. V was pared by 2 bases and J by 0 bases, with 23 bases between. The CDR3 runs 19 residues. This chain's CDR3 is CASSFGRGTFDRMNTEAFF. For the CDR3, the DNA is TGCGCCAGCAGCTTCGGTAGAGGTACATTTGACCGTATGAACACTGAAGCTTTCTTT.

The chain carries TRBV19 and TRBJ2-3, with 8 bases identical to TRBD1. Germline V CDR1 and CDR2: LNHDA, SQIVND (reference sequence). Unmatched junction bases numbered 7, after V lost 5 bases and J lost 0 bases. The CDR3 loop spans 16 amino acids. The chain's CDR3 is CASSSRTGSSTDTQYF. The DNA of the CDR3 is TGTGCCAGTAGTTCCCGGACAGGGTCTAGCACAGATACGCAGTATTTT.

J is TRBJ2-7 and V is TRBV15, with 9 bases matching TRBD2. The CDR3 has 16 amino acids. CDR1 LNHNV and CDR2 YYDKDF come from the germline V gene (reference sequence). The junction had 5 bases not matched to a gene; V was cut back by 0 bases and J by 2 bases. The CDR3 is CATSRDAGTSTYEQYF. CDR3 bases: TGTGCCACCAGCAGAGATGCCGGGACTAGCACCTACGAGCAGTACTTC.